These T cell receptor beta chains were read from a single sample in a study of blood T cells in healthy people across ages. TCRdb called the 5' RACE reads again in MiXCR, with one record for every CDR3 protein. The table records 450,000 to 600,000 distinct CDR3 sequences, over 25% of them present only once. This sample was also put to use in a study of T cells of mothers and their children.

Sequencing was done on a sample of blood. The receptors were sampled from a boy aged 2 to 10 in good health. CDR3s leave out the opening cysteine and the closing phenylalanine or tryptophan. Each record gives: V gene, J gene, CDR3 protein.

TRBV20-1	TRBJ1-2	SASEGRGFYGYT
TRBV6-5	TRBJ2-1	ASSYNPEASPYNEQF
TRBV7-2	TRBJ2-2	ASRQQDSGELF
TRBV18	TRBJ2-5	ASSPSSALRETQY
TRBV20-1	TRBJ2-7	SARFGLDYEQY
TRBV6-6	TRBJ2-7	ASSGHAFEQY
TRBV5-1	TRBJ1-2	ASKRDRGNYGYT
TRBV20-1	TRBJ1-2	SARAGQLRSDGYT
TRBV15	TRBJ1-1	ATSRDQYTEAF
TRBV20-1	TRBJ1-1	SASPRGRGTEAF
TRBV7-9	TRBJ2-1	ASSLGDFSYNEQF
TRBV19	TRBJ2-5	ASRAVGQETQY
TRBV7-8	TRBJ2-7	ASSLNPGQGDYEQY
TRBV20-1	.	SGQGYPGGDEQF
TRBV11-2	TRBJ2-5	ASSTDYQETQY
TRBV6-2/TRBV6-3	TRBJ1-5	ASSYPGVQPQH
TRBV7-9	TRBJ2-1	ASSTPGLANNEQF
TRBV11-2	TRBJ2-2	ASSSFRRGPKFANTGELF
TRBV14	TRBJ1-6	ASSKEGVLGNSPLH
TRBV12-3/TRBV12-4	TRBJ1-2	ASSLTDLNYGYT
TRBV10-3	TRBJ1-1	AIRGQGGTEAF
TRBV12-3/TRBV12-4	.	ASSLARTYNEQF
TRBV6-6	TRBJ2-1	ASRSRGASSYNEQF
TRBV30	TRBJ2-3	AWSKGVAGVVDTQY
TRBV20-1	TRBJ1-2	SARVFTADNYGYT
TRBV12-3/TRBV12-4	TRBJ2-5	ASSFSVGWETQY
TRBV7-9	.	ASSFNRGPFNEQF
TRBV6-5	TRBJ2-7	ASSYQAGQGTAGEQY
TRBV4-2	TRBJ1-5	ASSQVVRDQPQH
TRBV21-1	TRBJ2-4	ASSKALSDRAVKNIQY
TRBV15	TRBJ2-5	ATSRGDTQETQY
TRBV20-1	TRBJ1-3	SAREPGRGNTIY
TRBV4-3	TRBJ2-6	ASSQDWGSSGANVLT
TRBV28	TRBJ1-4	ASSFRQVEKLF
TRBV2	TRBJ2-7	ASSQVTYEQY
TRBV3-1	TRBJ2-4	ASSPTGTLILAKNIQY
TRBV25-1	TRBJ1-2	ASSESVSSYGYT
TRBV29-1	TRBJ2-7	SAGGAIYEQY
TRBV29-1	TRBJ2-2	SVGTWGNTGELF
TRBV20-1	TRBJ2-4	SARPSGGLAKNIQY
TRBV3-1	.	ASSIPGLDLQETQY
TRBV5-1	TRBJ2-5	ASSLSGGPRETQY
TRBV7-2	TRBJ2-4	ASSYQSGRYIQY
TRBV7-9	.	ASRGSGLAGYNEQF
TRBV20-1	TRBJ2-2	SAGLAGSNTGELF
TRBV11-2	TRBJ1-1	ASSLVSGTKKAF
TRBV27	TRBJ2-7	ASSLQGISYEQY
TRBV5-5	TRBJ1-4	ASSQTGQGAKKLF
TRBV6-1	TRBJ2-5	ASSEATGEGGETQY
TRBV7-2	TRBJ2-5	ASDLTTFVRGTQY
TRBV19	TRBJ2-2	ASSLRDRGNTGELF